This entry lists 9 T cell receptor beta chains sequenced from one sample in a study of blood T cell repertoires in COVID-19. Some clones are missing from TCRdb's copy, which holds only in-frame ones; the method was immunoSEQ multiplex PCR. This sample has about 400,000 clones; around nine tenths occur once, and the top ten carry less than 2%. What was sequenced was PBMCs or T cells enriched from blood (not recorded which). These TCRs come from a woman aged 30 to 39 who had recovered from COVID-19.

The chain joins TRBV29-1 to TRBJ1-5; 11 bases align to TRBD1. This CDR3 has 14 amino acids. CDR1 and CDR2 from the germline V gene are SQVTM and ANQGSEA. With 5 bases clipped from V and 4 bases from J, the junction kept 4 bases outside the gene matches. The CDR3 DNA follows: TGCAGCGTTAGGGGGACAGGGGGTAATCAGCCCCAGCATTTT. Protein sequence: CSVRGTGGNQPQHF.

The V and J genes are TRBV27 and TRBJ2-7, with 9 bases lining up with TRBD1. The trim removed 3 bases at V and 3 bases at J, leaving 15 bases unmatched. This CDR3 has 18 residues. CDR1 MNHEY and CDR2 SMNVEV come from the germline V gene (reference sequence). This CDR3 reads CASSFRLPGTGTDYEQYF. As DNA, the CDR3 is TGTGCCAGCAGTTTTCGGTTGCCCGGGACAGGGACCGACTACGAGCAGTACTTC.

The CDR3 bases are TGTGCCTGGAGTGTAGCTGGTGGCTACACCTTC. It translates to CAWSVAGGYTF. V is TRBV30 and J is TRBJ1-2; no clear D gene. Trimming shortened V by 0 bases and J by 7 bases, and 6 bases separated the two germline ends. The CDR3 is 11 residues long. CDR1 and CDR2 (germline): GTSNPN, SVGIG (reference sequence).

The chain has TRBV12-3 or TRBV12-4 and TRBJ2-7; no clear D gene. The V end lost 7 bases, the J end lost 4 bases, and 14 bases lay between the germline ends. CDR3 length: 13 amino acids. The CDR3 DNA reads TGTGCCAGCACCCCGATCGGTACTTACGAGCAGTACTTC. Protein: CASTPIGTYEQYF.

The V call is TRBV27, the J call TRBJ1-1, with D perhaps matching TRBD1 (6 bases). Per the germline V gene, CDR1 is MNHEY and CDR2 is SMNVEV (reference sequence). CDR3 length: 13 amino acids. V was pared by 4 bases and J by 2 bases, with 8 bases between. The CDR3 region has the DNA TGTGCCAGCAGTTACAGGGCTAACACTGAAGCTTTCTTT. This translates into CASSYRANTEAFF.

The genes are TRBV27 and TRBJ2-7, with D perhaps TRBD1 (5 bases). The CDR3 contains 13 residues. Germline values: CDR1 MNHEY, CDR2 SMNVEV (reference sequence). Trimming took 6 bases from V and 2 from J, leaving 11 bases between them. The CDR3 sequence: CASSDSNPYEQYF. In DNA, the CDR3 is TGTGCCAGCAGCGACAGTAATCCCTACGAGCAGTACTTC.

The gene calls are TRBV6-5 and TRBJ1-1; no clear D. The CDR3 contains 16 residues. Trimming took 2 bases from V and 4 from J, leaving 17 bases between them. Germline-derived CDR1 and CDR2 are MNHEY and SVGAGI. DNA of the CDR3: TGTGCCAGCAGTTACCCGAACGGCGGGGTTGTCACTGAAGCTTTCTTT. Translated: CASSYPNGGVVTEAFF.

J is TRBJ1-2 and V is TRBV6-5; unclear D gene. Germline V CDR1 and CDR2: MNHEY, SVGAGI. Deletions cut 2 bases from V and 2 bases from J, with 3 bases between. The CDR3 spans 12 residues. CDR3: CASSYQNYGYTF. The CDR3 DNA reads TGTGCCAGCAGTTACCAAAACTATGGCTACACCTTC.

The V and J genes are TRBV28 and TRBJ1-1, with a weak D call TRBD1 (5 bases). The CDR3 has 14 residues. CDR1 is MDHEN, CDR2 SYDVKM, per germline. V was cut by 8 bases and J by 11 bases, with 24 bases left in between. The CDR3 DNA is TGTGCCAGCTTCGAGAGGGGAGGAGGTGGGAGGGCTTTCTTT. Encoded protein: CASFERGGGGRAFF.